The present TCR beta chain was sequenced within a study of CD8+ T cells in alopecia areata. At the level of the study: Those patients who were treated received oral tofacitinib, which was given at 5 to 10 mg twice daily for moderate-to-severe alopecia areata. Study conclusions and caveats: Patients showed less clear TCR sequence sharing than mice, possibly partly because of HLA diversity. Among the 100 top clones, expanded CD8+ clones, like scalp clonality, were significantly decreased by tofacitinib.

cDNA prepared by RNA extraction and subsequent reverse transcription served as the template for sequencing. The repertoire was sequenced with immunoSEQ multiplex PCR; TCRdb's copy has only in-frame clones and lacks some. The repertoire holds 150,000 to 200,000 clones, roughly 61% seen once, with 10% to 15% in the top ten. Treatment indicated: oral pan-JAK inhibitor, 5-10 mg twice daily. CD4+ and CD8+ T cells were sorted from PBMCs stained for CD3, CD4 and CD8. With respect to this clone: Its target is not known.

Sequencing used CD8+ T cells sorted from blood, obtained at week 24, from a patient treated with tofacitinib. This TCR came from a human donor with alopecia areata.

As DNA, the CDR3 is TGCAGCGTTGAAAAAGGAGGTGAAGCTTTCTTT. Amino acids: CSVEKGGEAFF. The rearrangement links TRBV29-1 to TRBJ1-1; D not certain. The length of the CDR3 is 11 residues. CDR1 and CDR2 from the germline V gene are SQVTM and ANQGSEA. The germline V and J ends were trimmed by 2 bases and 7 bases, with 8 bases remaining between them.